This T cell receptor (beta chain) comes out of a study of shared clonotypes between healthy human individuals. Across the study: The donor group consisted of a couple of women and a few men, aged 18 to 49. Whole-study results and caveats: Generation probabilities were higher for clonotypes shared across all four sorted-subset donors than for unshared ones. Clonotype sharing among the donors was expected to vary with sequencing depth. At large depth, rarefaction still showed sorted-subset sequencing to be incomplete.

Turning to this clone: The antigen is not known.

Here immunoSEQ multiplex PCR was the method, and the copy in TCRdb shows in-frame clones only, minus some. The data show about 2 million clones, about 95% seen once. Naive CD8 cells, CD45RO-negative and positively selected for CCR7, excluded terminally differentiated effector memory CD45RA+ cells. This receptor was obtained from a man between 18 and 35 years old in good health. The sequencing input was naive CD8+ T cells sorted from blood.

Here the CDR3 reads CASRPTGRNTGELFF. The CDR3 DNA sequence: TGTGCCAGCAGGCCGACAGGGCGGAACACCGGGGAGCTGTTTTTT. The rearrangement links TRBV11-1 to TRBJ2-2; TRBD1 matches at 7 bases. This CDR3 is built from 15 residues. From germline, CDR1 is SGHAT and CDR2 FQDESV (reference sequence). Germline trimming cut 6 bases from V and 1 base from J; bases unmatched to any gene: 5. The full variable domain, its missing parts supplied by reference TRBV11-1 and TRBJ2-2, is EAEVAQSPRYKITEKSQAVAFWCDPISGHATLYWYRQILGQGPELLVQFQDESVVDDSQLPKDRFSAERLKGVDSTLKIQPAELGDSAMYLCASRPTGRNTGELFFGEGSRLTVL.